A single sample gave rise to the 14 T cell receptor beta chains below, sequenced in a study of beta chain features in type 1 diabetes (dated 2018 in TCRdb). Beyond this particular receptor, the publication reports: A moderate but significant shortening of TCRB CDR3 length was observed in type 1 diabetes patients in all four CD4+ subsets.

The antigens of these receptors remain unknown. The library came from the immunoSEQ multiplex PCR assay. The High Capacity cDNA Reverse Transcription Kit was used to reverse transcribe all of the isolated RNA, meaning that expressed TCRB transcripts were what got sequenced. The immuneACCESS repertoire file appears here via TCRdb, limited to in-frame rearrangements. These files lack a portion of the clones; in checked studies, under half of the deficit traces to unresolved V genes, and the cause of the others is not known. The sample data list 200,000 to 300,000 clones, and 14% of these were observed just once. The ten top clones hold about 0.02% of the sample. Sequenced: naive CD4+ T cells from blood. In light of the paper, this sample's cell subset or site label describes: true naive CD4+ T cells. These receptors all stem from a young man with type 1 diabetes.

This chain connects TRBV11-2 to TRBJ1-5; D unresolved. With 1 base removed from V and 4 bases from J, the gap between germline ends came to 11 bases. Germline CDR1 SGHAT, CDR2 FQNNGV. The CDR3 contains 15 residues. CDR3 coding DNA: TGTGCCAGCAGCTTAGCGGCAGGTTATAATCAGCCCCAGCATTTT. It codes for CASSLAAGYNQPQHF.

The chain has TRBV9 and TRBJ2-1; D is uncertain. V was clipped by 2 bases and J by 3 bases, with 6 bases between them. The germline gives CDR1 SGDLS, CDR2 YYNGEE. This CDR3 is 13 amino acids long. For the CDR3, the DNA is TGTGCCAGCAGCGTGGGCGACTACAATGAGCAGTTCTTC. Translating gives CASSVGDYNEQFF.

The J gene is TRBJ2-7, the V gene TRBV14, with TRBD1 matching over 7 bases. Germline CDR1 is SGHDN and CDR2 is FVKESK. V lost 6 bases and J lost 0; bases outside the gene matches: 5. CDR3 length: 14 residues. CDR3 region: CASSPQGDSYEQYF. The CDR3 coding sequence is TGTGCCAGCAGTCCCCAGGGGGACTCCTACGAGCAGTACTTC.

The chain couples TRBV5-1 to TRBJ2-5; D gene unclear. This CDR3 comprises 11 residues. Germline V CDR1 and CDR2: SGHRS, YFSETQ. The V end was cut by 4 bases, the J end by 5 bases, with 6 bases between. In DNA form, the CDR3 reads TGCGCCAGCAGCGGCCAGGAGACCCAGTACTTC. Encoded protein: CASSGQETQYF.

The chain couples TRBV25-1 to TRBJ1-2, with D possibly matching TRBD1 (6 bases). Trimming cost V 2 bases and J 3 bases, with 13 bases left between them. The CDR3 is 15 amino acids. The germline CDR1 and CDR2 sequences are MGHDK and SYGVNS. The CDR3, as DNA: TGTGCCAGCAGTGAAGGGGGGGGCGCGGACTATGGCTACACCTTC. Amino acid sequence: CASSEGGGADYGYTF.

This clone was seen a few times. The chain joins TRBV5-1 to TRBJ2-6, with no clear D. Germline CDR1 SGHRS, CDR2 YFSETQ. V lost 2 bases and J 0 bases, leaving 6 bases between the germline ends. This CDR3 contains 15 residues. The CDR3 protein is CASSFDNSGANVLTF. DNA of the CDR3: TGCGCCAGCAGCTTTGACAACTCTGGGGCCAACGTCCTGACTTTC.

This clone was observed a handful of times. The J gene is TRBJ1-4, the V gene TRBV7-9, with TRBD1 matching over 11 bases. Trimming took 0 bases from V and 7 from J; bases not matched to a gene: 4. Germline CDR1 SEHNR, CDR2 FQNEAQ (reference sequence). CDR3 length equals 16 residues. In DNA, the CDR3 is TGTGCCAGCAGCTTAGCCACCGGGACAGGGGGTGAAAAACTGTTTTTT. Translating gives CASSLATGTGGEKLFF.

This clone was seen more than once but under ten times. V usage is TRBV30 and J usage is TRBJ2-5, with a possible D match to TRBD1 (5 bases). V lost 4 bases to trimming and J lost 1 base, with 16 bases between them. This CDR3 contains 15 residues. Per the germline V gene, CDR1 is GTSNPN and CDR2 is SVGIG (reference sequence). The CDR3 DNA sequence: TGTGCCTGGACAGGCAATGGGGCAACCCAAGAGACCCAGTACTTC. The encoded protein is CAWTGNGATQETQYF.

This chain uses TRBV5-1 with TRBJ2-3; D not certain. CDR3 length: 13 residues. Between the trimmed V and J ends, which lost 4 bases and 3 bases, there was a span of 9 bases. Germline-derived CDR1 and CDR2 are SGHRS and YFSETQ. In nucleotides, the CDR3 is TGCGCCAGCAGCGGTGACGGGACAGATACGCAGTATTTT. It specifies CASSGDGTDTQYF.

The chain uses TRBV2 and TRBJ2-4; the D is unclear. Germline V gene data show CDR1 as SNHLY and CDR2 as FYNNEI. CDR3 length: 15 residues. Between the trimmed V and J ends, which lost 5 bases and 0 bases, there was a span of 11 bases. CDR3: CASSPTILAKNIQYF. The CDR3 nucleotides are TGTGCCAGCAGTCCAACAATATTAGCCAAAAACATTCAGTACTTC.

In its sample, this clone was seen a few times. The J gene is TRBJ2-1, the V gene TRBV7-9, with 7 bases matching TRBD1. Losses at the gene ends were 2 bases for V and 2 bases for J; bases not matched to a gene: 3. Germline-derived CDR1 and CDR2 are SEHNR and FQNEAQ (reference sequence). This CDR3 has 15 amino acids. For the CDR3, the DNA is TGTGCCAGCAGCTTACCCGGGACAGCCTACAATGAGCAGTTCTTC. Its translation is CASSLPGTAYNEQFF. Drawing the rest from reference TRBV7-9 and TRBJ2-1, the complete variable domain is DTGVSQNPRHKITKRGQNVTFRCDPISEHNRLYWYRQTLGQGPEFLTYFQNEAQLEKSRLLSDRFSAERPKGSFSTLEIQRTEQGDSAMYLCASSLPGTAYNEQFFGPGTRLTVL.

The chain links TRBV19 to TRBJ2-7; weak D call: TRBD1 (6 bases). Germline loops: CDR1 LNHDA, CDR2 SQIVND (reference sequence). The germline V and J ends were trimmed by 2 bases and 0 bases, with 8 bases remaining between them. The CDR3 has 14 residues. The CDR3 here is CASSIMTGSYEQYF. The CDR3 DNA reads TGTGCCAGTAGTATAATGACAGGCTCCTACGAGCAGTACTTC.

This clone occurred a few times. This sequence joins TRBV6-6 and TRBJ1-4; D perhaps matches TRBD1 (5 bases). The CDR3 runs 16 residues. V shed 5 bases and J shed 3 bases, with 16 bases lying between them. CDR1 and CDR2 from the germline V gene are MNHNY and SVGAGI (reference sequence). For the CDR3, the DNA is TGTGCCAGCAGTCCTGGACAATCAGAGGCTAATGAAAAACTGTTTTTT. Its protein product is CASSPGQSEANEKLFF.

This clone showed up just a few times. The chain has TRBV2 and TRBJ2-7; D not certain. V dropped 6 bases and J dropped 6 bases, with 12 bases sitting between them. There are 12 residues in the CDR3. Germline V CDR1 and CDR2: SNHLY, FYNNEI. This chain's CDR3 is CASSEPPSEQYF. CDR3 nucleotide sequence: TGTGCCAGCAGCGAACCCCCGAGCGAGCAGTACTTC.